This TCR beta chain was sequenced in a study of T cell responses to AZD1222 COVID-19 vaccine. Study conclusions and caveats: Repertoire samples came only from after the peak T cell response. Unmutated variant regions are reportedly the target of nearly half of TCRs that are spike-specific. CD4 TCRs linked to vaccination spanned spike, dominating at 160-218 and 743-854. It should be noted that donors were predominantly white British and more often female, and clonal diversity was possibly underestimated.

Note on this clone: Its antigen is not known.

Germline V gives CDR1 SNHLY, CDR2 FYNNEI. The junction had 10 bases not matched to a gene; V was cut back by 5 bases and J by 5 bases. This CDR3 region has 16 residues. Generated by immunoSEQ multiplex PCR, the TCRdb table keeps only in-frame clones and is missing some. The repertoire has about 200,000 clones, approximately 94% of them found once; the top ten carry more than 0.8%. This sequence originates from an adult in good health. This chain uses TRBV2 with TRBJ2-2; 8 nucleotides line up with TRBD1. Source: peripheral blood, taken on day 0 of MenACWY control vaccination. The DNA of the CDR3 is TGTGCCAGCAGTCTGAAAGGGCGACAGGGGACCGGGGAGCTGTTTTTT. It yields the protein CASSLKGRQGTGELFF.